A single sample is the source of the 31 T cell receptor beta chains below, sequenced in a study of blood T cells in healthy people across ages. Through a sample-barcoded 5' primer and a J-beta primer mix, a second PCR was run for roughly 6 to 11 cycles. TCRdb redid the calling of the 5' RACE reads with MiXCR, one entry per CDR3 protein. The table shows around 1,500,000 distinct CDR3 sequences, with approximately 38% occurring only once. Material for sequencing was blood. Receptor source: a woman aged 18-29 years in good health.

The CDR3, as DNA: TGTGCCAGCATGAGCTGGGGGTACACTGAAGCTTTCTTT. Its translation: CASMSWGYTEAFF. The V gene is TRBV6-5, the J gene TRBJ1-1, with D perhaps TRBD1 (5 bases). The CDR3 is 13 amino acids. The germline CDR1 and CDR2 sequences are MNHEY and SVGAGI. V lost 7 bases and J lost 3, with 12 bases in between.

CDR3 region: CASSPNRGLNQPQHF. The CDR3 nucleotides are TGTGCCAGCTCACCTAACAGGGGGCTAAATCAGCCCCAGCATTTT. The genes are TRBV18 and TRBJ1-5; the match to TRBD1 covers 9 bases. The germline CDR1 and CDR2 sequences are KGHSH and LQKENI. The CDR3 has 15 residues. J was trimmed by 4 bases and V by 3 bases; bases with no gene match: 4. Using reference TRBV18 and TRBJ1-5 for the parts outside the CDR3, the full variable domain is NAGVMQNPRHLVRRRGQEARLRCSPMKGHSHVYWYRQLPEEGLKFMVYLQKENIIDESGMPKERFSAEFPKEGPSILRIQQVVRGDSAAYFCASSPNRGLNQPQHFGDGTRLSIL.

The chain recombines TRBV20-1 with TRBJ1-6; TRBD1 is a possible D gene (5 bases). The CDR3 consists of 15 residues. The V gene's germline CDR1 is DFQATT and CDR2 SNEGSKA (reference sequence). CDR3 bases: TGCAGCGCCACACTTCAAACCAGGGTCAGATCACCCCTCCACTTT. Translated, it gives CSATLQTRVRSPLHF.

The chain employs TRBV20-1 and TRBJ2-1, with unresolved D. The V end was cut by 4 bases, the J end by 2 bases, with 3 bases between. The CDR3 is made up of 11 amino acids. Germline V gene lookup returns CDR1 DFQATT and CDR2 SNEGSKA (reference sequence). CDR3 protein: CSAKTYNEQFF. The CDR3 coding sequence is TGCAGTGCTAAAACCTACAATGAGCAGTTCTTC.

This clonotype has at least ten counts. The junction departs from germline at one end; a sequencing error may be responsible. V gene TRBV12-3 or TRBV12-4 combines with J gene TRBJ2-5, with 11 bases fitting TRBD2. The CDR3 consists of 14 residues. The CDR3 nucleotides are TGTGCCAGCAGATTAGCGGGAGGGGGAGAGACCCAGTACTTC. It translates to CASRLAGGGETQYF.

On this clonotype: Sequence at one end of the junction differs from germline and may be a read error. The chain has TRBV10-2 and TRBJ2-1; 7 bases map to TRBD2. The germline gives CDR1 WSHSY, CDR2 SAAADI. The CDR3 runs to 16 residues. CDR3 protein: CARSVDGRSSYNEQFF. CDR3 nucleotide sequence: TGCGCCAGAAGTGTGGACGGGAGGAGCTCCTACAATGAGCAGTTCTTC.

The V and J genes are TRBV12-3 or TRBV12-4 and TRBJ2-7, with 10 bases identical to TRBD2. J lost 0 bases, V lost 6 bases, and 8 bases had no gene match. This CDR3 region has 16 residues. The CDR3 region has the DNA TGTGCCAGCAGCCCCGGGACTAGCGCTTTCTCCTACGAGCAGTACTTC. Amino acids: CASSPGTSAFSYEQYF.

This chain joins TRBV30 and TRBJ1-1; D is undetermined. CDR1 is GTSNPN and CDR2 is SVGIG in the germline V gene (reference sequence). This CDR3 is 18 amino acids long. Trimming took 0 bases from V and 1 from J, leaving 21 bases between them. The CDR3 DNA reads TGTGCCTGGAGTGTATCCGACTTTTCGGCCGTCGAGAACACTGAAGCTTTCTTT. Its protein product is CAWSVSDFSAVENTEAFF.

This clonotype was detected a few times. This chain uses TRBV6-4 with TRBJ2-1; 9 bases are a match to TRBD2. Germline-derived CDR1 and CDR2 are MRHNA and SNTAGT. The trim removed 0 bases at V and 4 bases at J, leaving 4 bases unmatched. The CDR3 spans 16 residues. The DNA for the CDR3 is TGTGCCAGCAGTGACTCTAGCGGGAGAGGGTACAATGAGCAGTTCTTC. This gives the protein CASSDSSGRGYNEQFF.

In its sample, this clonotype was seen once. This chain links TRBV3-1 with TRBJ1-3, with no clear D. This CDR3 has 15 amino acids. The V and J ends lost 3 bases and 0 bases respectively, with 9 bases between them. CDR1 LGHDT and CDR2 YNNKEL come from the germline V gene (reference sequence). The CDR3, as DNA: TGTGCCAGCAGCCAGACTAGCTTCTCTGGAAACACCATATATTTT. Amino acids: CASSQTSFSGNTIYF.

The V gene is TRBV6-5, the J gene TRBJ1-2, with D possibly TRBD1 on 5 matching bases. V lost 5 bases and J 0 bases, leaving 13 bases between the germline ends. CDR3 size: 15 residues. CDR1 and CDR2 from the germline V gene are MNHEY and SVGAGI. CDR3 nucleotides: TGTGCCAGCAGTACCGGGGGGTATTCTAACTATGGCTACACCTTC. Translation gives CASSTGGYSNYGYTF.

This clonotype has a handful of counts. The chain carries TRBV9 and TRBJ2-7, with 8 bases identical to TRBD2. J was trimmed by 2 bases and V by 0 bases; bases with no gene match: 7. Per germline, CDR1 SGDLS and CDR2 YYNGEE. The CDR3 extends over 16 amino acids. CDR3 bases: TGTGCCAGCAGCGTAGAGGTTGCGGGAGGTACCTACGAGCAGTACTTC. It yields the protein CASSVEVAGGTYEQYF.

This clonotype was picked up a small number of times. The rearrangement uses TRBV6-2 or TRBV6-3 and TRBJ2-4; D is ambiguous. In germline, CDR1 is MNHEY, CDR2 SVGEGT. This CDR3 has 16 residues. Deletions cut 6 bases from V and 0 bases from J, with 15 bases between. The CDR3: CASSPGVGPAKNIQYF. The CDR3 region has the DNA TGTGCCAGCAGCCCTGGTGTAGGGCCAGCCAAAAACATTCAGTACTTC.

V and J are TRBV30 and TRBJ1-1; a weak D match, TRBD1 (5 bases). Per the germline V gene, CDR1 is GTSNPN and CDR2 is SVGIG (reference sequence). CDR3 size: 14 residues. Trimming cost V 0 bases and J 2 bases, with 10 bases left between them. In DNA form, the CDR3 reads TGTGCCTGGAGTGTTGGACATCCAAACACTGAAGCTTTCTTT. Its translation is CAWSVGHPNTEAFF.

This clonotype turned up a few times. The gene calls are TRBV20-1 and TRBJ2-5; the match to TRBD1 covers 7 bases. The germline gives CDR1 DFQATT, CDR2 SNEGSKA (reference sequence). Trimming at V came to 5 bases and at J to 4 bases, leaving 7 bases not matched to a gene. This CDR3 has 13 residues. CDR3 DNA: TGCAGTGCTCAACAGGGGTTGGCAGAGACCCAGTACTTC. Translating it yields CSAQQGLAETQYF.

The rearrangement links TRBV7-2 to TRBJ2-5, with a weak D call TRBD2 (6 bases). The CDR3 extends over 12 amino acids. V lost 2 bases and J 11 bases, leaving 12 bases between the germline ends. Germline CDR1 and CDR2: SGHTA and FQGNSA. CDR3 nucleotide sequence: TGTGCCAGCAGCTTATTCAGGAGCGGGCAGTACTTC. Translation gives CASSLFRSGQYF.

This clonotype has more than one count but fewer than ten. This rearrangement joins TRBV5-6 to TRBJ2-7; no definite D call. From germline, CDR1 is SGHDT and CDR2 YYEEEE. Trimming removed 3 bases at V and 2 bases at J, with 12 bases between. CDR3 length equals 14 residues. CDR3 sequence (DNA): TGTGCCAGCAGCTGGTATGGCGGCGCCTACGAGCAGTACTTC. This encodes CASSWYGGAYEQYF.

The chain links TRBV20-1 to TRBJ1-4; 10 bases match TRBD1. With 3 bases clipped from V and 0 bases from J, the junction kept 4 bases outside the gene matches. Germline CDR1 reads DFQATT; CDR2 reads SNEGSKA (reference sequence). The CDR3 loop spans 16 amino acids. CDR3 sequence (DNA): TGCAGTGCTAGTCCCGGGACAGGGGCAACTAATGAAAAACTGTTTTTT. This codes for CSASPGTGATNEKLFF.

As DNA, the CDR3 is TGTGCCAGCAGCTCAATTCCGGGGCGAGGGGACAATGAGCAGTTCTTC. Protein sequence: CASSSIPGRGDNEQFF. This rearrangement joins TRBV12-3 or TRBV12-4 to TRBJ2-1; TRBD1 or TRBD2 may be the D gene (5 bases each). V lost 6 bases to trimming and J lost 5 bases, with 20 bases between them. This CDR3 has 16 amino acids.

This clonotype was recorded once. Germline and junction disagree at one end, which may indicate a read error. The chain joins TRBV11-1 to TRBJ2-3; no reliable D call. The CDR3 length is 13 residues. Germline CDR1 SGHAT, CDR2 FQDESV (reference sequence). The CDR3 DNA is TGTGCCAGCAGCGGACCCGGAGTAGATACGCAGTCTTTT. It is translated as CASSGPGVDTQSF. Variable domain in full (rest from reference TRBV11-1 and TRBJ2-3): EAEVAQSPRYKITEKSQAVAFWCDPISGHATLYWYRQILGQGPELLVQFQDESVVDDSQLPKDRFSAERLKGVDSTLKIQPAELGDSAMYLCASSGPGVDTQSFGPGTRLTVL.

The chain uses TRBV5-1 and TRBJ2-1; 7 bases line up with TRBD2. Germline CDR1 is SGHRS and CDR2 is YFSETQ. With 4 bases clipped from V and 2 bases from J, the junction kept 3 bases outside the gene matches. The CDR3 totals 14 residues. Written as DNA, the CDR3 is TGCGCCAGCAGCGATAGCGGGCCCTACAATGAGCAGTTCTTC. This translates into CASSDSGPYNEQFF.

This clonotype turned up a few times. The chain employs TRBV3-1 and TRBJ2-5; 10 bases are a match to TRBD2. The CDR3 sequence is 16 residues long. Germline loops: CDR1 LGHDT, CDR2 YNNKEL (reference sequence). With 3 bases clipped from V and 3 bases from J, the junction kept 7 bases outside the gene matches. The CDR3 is CASSHASGTSEETQYF. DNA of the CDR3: TGTGCCAGCAGCCATGCCTCCGGGACTAGCGAAGAGACCCAGTACTTC.

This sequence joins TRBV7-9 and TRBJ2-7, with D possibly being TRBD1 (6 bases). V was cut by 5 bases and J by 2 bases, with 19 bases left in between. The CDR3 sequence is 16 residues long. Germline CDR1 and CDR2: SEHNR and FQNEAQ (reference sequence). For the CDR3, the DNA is TGTGCCAGCAGCCCTACGACCGGGACATCGGCCTACGAGCAGTACTTC. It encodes CASSPTTGTSAYEQYF.

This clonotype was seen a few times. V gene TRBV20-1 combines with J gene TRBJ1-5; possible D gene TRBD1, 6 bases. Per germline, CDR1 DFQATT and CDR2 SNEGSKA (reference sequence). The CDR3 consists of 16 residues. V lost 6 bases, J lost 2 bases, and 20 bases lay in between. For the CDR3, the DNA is TGCAGTGCCAGCGGGGGCTTCACCATACGCAATCAGCCCCAGCATTTT. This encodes CSASGGFTIRNQPQHF.

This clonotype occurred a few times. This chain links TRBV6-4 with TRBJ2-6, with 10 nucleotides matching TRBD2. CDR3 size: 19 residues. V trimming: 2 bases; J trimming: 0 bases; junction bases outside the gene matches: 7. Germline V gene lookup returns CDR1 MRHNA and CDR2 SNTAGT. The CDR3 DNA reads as TGTGCCAGCAGTGACCATACTAGCGGGATAGACTCTGGGGCCAACGTCCTGACTTTC. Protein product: CASSDHTSGIDSGANVLTF.

CDR3 region: CSVAGLANTGELFF. The CDR3 DNA follows: TGCAGCGTCGCGGGGCTCGCGAACACCGGGGAGCTGTTTTTT. V and J are TRBV29-1 and TRBJ2-2; weak D call: TRBD2 (6 bases). The CDR3 spans 14 residues. Germline V gives CDR1 SQVTM, CDR2 ANQGSEA. V lost 6 bases, J lost 0 bases, and 11 bases lay in between.

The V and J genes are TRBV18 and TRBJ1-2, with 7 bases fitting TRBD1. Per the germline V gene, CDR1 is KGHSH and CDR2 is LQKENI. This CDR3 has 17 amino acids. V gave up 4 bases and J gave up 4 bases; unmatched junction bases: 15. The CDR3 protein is CASSLSSGTATSYGYTF. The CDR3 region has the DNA TGTGCCAGCTCACTTAGTTCCGGGACAGCAACTTCCTATGGCTACACCTTC.

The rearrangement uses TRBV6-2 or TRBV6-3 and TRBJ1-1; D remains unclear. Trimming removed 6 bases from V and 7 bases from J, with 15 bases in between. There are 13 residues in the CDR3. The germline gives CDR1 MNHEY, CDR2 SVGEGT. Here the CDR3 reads CASRGERYNEAFF. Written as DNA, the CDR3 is TGTGCCAGCAGAGGAGAACGGTACAATGAAGCTTTCTTT.

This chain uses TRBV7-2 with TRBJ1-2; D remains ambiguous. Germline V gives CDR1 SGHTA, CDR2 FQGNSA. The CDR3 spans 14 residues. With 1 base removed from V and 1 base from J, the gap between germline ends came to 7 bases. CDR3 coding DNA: TGTGCCAGCAGCTTAGAGGCGGATAACTATGGCTACACCTTC. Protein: CASSLEADNYGYTF.

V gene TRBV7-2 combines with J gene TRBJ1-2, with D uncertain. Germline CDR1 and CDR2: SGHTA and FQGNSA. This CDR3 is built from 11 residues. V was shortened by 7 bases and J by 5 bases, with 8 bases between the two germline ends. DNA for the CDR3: TGTGCCAGCACCGTAGTGTATGGCTACACCTTC. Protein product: CASTVVYGYTF.

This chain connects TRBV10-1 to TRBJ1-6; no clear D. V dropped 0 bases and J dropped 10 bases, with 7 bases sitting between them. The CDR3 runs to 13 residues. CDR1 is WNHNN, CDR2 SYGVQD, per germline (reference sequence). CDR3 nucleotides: TGCGCCAGCAGTGAGTCGACGGGGTCACCCCTCCACTTT. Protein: CASSESTGSPLHF.